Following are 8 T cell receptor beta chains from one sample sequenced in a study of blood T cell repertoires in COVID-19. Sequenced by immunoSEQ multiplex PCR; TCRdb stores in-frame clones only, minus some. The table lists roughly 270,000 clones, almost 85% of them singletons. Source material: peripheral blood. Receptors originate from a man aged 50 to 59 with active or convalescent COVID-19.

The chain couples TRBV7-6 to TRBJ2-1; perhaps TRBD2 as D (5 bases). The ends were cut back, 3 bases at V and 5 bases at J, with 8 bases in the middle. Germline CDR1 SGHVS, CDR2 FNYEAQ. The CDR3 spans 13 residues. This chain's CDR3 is CASSFGLNNEQFF. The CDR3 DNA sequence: TGTGCCAGCAGCTTTGGACTTAACAATGAGCAGTTCTTC.

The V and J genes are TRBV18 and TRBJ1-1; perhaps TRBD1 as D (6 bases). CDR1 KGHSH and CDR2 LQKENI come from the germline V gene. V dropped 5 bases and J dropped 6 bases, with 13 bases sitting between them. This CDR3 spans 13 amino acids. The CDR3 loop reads CASSGTGISEAFF. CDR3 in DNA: TGTGCCAGCTCAGGCACAGGGATCTCTGAAGCTTTCTTT. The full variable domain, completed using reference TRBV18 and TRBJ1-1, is NAGVMQNPRHLVRRRGQEARLRCSPMKGHSHVYWYRQLPEEGLKFMVYLQKENIIDESGMPKERFSAEFPKEGPSILRIQQVVRGDSAAYFCASSGTGISEAFFGQGTRLTVV.

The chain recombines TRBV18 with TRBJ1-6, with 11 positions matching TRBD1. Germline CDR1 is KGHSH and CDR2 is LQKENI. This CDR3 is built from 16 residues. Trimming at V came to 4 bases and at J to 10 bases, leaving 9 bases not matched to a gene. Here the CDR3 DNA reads TGTGCCAGCTCACTTAATCCCGGGACAGGGGGATCACCCCTCCACTTT. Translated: CASSLNPGTGGSPLHF.

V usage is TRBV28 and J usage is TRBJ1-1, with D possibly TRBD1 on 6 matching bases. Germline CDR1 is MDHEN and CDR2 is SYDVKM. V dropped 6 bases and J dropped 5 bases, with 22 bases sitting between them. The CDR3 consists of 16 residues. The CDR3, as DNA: TGTGCCAGCAGGGCCGGGACACGAGCCTATGGAACTGAAGCTTTCTTT. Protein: CASRAGTRAYGTEAFF.

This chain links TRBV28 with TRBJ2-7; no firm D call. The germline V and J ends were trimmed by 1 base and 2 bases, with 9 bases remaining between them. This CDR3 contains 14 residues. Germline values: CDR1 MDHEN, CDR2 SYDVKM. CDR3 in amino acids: CASSLFGLTYEQYF. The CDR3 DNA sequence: TGTGCCAGCAGTTTATTCGGGTTAACCTACGAGCAGTACTTC.

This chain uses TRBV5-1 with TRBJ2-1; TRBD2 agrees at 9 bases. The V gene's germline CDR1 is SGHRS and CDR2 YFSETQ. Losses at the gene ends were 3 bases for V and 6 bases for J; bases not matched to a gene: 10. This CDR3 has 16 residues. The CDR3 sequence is CASSYMTSGQGNEQFF. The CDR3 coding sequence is TGCGCCAGCAGCTATATGACTAGCGGACAAGGCAATGAGCAGTTCTTC.

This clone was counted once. The CDR3 loop reads CASSQTGWGQPQHF. Here the CDR3 DNA reads TGTGCCAGCAGCCAAACAGGGTGGGGTCAGCCCCAGCATTTT. V usage is TRBV11-2 and J usage is TRBJ1-5; D is possibly TRBD1 (6 bases). The CDR3 sequence is 14 residues long. Germline V gene sequence: CDR1 SGHAT, CDR2 FQNNGV. The ends were cut back, 5 bases at V and 6 bases at J, with 14 bases in the middle.

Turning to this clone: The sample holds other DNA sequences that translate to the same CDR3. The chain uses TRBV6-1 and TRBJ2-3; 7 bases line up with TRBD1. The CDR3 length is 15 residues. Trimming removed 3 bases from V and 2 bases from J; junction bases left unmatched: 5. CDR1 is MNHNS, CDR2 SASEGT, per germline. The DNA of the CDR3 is TGTGCCAGCAGTGATGGTCAGGGGGTCACAGATACGCAGTATTTT. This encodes CASSDGQGVTDTQYF.